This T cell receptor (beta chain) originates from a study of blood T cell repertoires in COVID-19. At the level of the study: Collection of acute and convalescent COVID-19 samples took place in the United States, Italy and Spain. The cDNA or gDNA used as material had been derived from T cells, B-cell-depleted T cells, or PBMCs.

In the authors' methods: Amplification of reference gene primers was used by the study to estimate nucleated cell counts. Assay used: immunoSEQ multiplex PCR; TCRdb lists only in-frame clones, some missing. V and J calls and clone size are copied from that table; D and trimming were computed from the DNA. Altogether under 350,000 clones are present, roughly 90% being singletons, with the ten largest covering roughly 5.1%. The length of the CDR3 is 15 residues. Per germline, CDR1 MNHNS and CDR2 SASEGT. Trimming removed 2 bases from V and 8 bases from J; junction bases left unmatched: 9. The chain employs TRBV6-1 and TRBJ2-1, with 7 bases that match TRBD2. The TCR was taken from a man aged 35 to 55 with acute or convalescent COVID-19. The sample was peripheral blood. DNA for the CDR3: TGTGCCAGCAGTGAAAGGAGGCAGGGAGGGGATGAGCAGTTCTTC. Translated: CASSERRQGGDEQFF.